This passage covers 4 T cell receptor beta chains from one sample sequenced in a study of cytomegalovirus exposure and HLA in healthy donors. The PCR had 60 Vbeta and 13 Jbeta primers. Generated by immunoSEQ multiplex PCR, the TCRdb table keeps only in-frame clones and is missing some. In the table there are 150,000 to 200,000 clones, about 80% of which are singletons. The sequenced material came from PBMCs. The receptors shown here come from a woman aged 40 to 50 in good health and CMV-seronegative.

CDR3 region: CSSSREMNTEAFF. The CDR3 DNA follows: TGCAGCTCCTCTAGGGAGATGAACACTGAAGCTTTCTTT. The chain carries TRBV29-1 and TRBJ1-1; D gene uncertain. V gave up 8 bases and J gave up 0 bases, with 13 bases separating them. The CDR3 is 13 amino acids. Germline V lookup: CDR1 SQVTM, CDR2 ANQGSEA.

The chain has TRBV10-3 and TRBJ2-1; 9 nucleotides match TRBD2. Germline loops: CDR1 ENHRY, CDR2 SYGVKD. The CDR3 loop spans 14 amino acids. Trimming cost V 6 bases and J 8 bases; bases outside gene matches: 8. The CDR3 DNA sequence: TGTGCCATCAGGGCAGGGACTAGCTTCTATGAGCAGTTCTTC. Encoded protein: CAIRAGTSFYEQFF.

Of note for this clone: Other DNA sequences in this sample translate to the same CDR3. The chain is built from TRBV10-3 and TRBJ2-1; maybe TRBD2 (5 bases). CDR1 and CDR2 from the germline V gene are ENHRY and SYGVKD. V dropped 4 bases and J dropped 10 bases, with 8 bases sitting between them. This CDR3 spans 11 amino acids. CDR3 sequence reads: CAISGSGEQFF. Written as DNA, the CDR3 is TGTGCCATCAGTGGTTCGGGGGAGCAGTTCTTC.

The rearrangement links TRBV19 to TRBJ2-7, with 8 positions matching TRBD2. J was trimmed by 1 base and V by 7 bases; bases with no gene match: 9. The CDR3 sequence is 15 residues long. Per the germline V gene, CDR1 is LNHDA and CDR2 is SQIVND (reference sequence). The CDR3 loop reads CASNPSGWGSYEQYF. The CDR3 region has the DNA TGTGCCAGTAACCCTAGCGGGTGGGGTTCCTACGAGCAGTACTTC.